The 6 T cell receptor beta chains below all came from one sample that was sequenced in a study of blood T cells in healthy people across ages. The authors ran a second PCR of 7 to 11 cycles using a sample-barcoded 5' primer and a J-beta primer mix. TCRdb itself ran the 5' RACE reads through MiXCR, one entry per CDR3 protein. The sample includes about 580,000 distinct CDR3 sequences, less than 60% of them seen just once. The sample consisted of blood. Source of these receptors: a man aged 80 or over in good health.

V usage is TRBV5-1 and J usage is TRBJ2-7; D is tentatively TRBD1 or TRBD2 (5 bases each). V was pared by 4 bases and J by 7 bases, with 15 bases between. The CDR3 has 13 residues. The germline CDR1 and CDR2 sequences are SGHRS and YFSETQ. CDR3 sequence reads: CASSGSGANEQYF. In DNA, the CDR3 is TGCGCCAGCAGCGGCTCCGGGGCCAATGAGCAGTACTTC.

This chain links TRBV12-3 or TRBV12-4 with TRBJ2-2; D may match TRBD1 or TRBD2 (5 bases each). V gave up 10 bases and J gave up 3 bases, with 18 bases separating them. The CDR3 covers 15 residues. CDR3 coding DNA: TGTGCCATCCCCCCCCAGGGAGCGTACACCGGGGAGCTGTTTTTT. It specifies CAIPPQGAYTGELFF.

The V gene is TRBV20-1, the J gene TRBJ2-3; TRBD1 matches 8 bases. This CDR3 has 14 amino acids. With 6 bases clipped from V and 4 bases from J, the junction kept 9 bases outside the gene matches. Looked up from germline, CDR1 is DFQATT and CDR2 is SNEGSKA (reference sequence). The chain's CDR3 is CSARTGGWSDTQYF. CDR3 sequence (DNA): TGCAGTGCCCGTACAGGGGGTTGGTCAGATACGCAGTATTTT.

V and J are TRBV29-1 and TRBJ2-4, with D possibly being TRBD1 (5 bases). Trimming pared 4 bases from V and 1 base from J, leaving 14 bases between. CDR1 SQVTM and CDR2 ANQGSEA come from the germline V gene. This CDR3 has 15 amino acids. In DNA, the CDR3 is TGCAGCGTTGGCTCAGGGTACGGGGCCAAAAACATTCAGTACTTC. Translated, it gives CSVGSGYGAKNIQYF.

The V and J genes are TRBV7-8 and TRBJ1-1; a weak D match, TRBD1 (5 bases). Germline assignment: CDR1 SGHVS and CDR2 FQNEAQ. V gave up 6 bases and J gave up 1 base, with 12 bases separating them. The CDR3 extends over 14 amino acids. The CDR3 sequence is CASRPGTGNTEAFF. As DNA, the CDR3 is TGTGCCAGCAGACCCGGGACGGGGAACACTGAAGCTTTCTTT.

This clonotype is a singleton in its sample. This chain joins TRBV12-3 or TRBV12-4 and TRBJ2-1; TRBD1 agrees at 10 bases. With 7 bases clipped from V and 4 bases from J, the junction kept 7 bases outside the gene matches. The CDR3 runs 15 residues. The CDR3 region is CASNDRGQGYNEQFF. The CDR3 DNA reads TGTGCCAGCAACGACAGGGGGCAAGGGTACAATGAGCAGTTCTTC.